Listed below are T cell receptor beta chains from one sample, sequenced in a study of cytomegalovirus exposure and HLA in healthy donors. Assay used: immunoSEQ multiplex PCR; TCRdb lists only in-frame clones, some missing. The sample includes some 20,000 clones, 70% to 80% of them seen just once. Material: PBMCs. These receptors originate from a man younger than 35 in good health and CMV-seronegative. CDR3s include the opening cysteine and the closing phenylalanine or tryptophan.

CDR3aa: CASSLDSTEAFF
v_gene: TRBV5-4
j_gene: TRBJ1-1

CDR3aa: CASSVILGHEQFF
v_gene: TRBV9
j_gene: TRBJ2-1

CDR3aa: CASSSRVRDYTF
v_gene: TRBV5-6
j_gene: TRBJ1-2

CDR3aa: CASQEAGNTEAFF
v_gene: TRBV25-1
j_gene: TRBJ1-1

CDR3aa: CASSADRARTEAFF
v_gene: TRBV7-2
j_gene: TRBJ1-1

CDR3aa: CSVLRTGFNTEAFF
v_gene: TRBV29-1
j_gene: TRBJ1-1

CDR3aa: CASSPNRGQGIDEQFF
v_gene: TRBV5-4
j_gene: TRBJ2-1

CDR3aa: CASSPLWIAGGGNEQFF
v_gene: TRBV4-1
j_gene: TRBJ2-1

CDR3aa: CASRLAGLDTQYF
v_gene: TRBV7-9
j_gene: TRBJ2-3

CDR3aa: CAWRIGLAVADTQYF
v_gene: TRBV30
j_gene: TRBJ2-3

CDR3aa: CASSSTTGTGFYEQYF
v_gene: TRBV7-2
j_gene: TRBJ2-7

CDR3aa: CASSRTGNTEAFF
v_gene: TRBV19
j_gene: TRBJ1-1

CDR3aa: CASSHDRAPSEQYF
v_gene: TRBV18
j_gene: TRBJ2-7

CDR3aa: CSVEANVRDRVLF
v_gene: TRBV29-1
j_gene: TRBJ1-2

CDR3aa: CASGLDRGVGNSPLHF
v_gene: TRBV12-5
j_gene: TRBJ1-6

CDR3aa: CASSLGADYEAFF
v_gene: TRBV5-1
j_gene: TRBJ1-1

CDR3aa: CASSPQGANQPQHF
v_gene: TRBV18
j_gene: TRBJ1-5

CDR3aa: CASSSGGSNYGYTF
v_gene: TRBV5-1
j_gene: TRBJ1-2

CDR3aa: CASRDRGNTEAFF
v_gene: TRBV6-5
j_gene: TRBJ1-1

CDR3aa: CASSLGYRRAEAFF
v_gene: TRBV7-2
j_gene: TRBJ1-1

CDR3aa: CASSPETGPYEQYF
v_gene: TRBV7-9
j_gene: TRBJ2-7

CDR3aa: CASSEAPSAVGGEQYF
v_gene: TRBV2
j_gene: TRBJ2-7

CDR3aa: CASSEPGAKENTGELFF
v_gene: TRBV23-1
j_gene: TRBJ2-2

CDR3aa: CSVGRGGSQPQHF
v_gene: TRBV29-1
j_gene: TRBJ1-5

CDR3aa: CATTRPGGAGYTF
v_gene: TRBV5-4
j_gene: TRBJ1-2

CDR3aa: CASSVGGGGTEAFF
v_gene: TRBV6-1
j_gene: TRBJ1-1

CDR3aa: CASSLGGWSTGNQPQHF
v_gene: TRBV5-6
j_gene: TRBJ1-5

CDR3aa: CAWSVRAAADQYF
v_gene: TRBV30
j_gene: TRBJ2-5

CDR3aa: CAWTRASSYEQYF
v_gene: TRBV30
j_gene: TRBJ2-7

CDR3aa: CASSSTDRGGYEQYF
v_gene: TRBV7-9
j_gene: TRBJ2-7

CDR3aa: CAWGDYTGGQRGYTF
v_gene: TRBV30
j_gene: TRBJ1-2

CDR3aa: CASSLGGITEAFF
v_gene: TRBV7-2
j_gene: TRBJ1-1

CDR3aa: CAWSVNSPSYNSPLHF
v_gene: TRBV30
j_gene: TRBJ1-6